A few counts support the clone carrying this TCR beta chain. Its antigen is not known. These data come from a study of T cell responses to AZD1222 COVID-19 vaccine. Study-level results: Most donors were white British, females outnumbered males, and clonal diversity was possibly underestimated.

This table comes from immunoSEQ multiplex PCR, and its TCRdb copy is limited to in-frame clones, with some not included. The table has around 130,000 clones, over 85% seen once. J gave up 3 bases and V 3 bases, and 4 bases lay outside the gene matches. This CDR3 region has 15 residues. The germline V gene has CDR1 SGHTA and CDR2 FQGNSA. The clonotype was recovered from an adult in good health. The source material was peripheral blood, sampled on day 0 of AZD1222 vaccination. This chain joins TRBV7-2 and TRBJ2-7; the match to TRBD2 covers 11 bases. The chain's CDR3 is CASSLRLAGSYEQYF. For the CDR3, the DNA is TGTGCCAGCAGCTTGCGACTAGCGGGGAGCTACGAGCAGTACTTC.